These 25 T cell receptor beta chains were all obtained from the same sample, sequenced in a study of shared clonotypes between healthy human individuals (TCRdb year 2020). To prepare the library, the immunoSEQ multiplex PCR assay was applied. TCRdb stores this immuneACCESS table with in-frame sequences only. Part of the clones is absent; in the studies checked, under half of the shortfall reflects unresolved V genes, and no reason is known for the rest. The sample contains 2.3 million or so clones, more than 80% of them found a single time. Jointly, the top ten make up 0.39% of the sample. Specimen: naive CD4+ T cells from PBMCs. What this sample's cell subset or site label stands for: CD45RA+ positively selected. The receptors derive from a man between 18 and 35 years old in good health. Some clones in this sample may be carry-over from other donors' samples.

The gene calls are TRBV15 and TRBJ1-3; no firm D call. There are 15 residues in the CDR3. Deletions cut 4 bases from V and 4 bases from J, with 14 bases between. CDR1 LNHNV and CDR2 YYDKDF come from the germline V gene (reference sequence). CDR3 bases: TGTGCCACCAGCACCACCGACCGGGAGGGAAACACCATATATTTT. Its translation: CATSTTDREGNTIYF.

J is TRBJ1-5 and V is TRBV2, with D maybe TRBD1 (6 bases). The V end lost 3 bases, the J end lost 7 bases, and 13 bases lay between the germline ends. The CDR3 spans 14 residues. Germline CDR1 SNHLY, CDR2 FYNNEI. This CDR3 reads CASSDSNRAQPQHF. The CDR3, as DNA: TGTGCCAGCAGTGATTCCAACAGGGCCCAGCCCCAGCATTTT.

The chain recombines TRBV6-4 with TRBJ2-3; D could derive from TRBD1 or TRBD2 (5 bases each). The CDR3 sequence is 15 residues long. Germline loops: CDR1 MRHNA, CDR2 SNTAGT. V shed 2 bases and J shed 4 bases, with 13 bases lying between them. CDR3 sequence (DNA): TGTGCCAGCAGTGACGCCCGTGGGACGGCAGATACGCAGTATTTT. Its translation is CASSDARGTADTQYF.

The rearrangement links TRBV10-3 to TRBJ2-1; unclear D gene. Germline V gene data show CDR1 as ENHRY and CDR2 as SYGVKD. CDR3 length: 12 residues. Trimming removed 6 bases from V and 3 bases from J, with 6 bases in between. For the CDR3, the DNA is TGTGCCATCAGGAGTAGCTACAATGAGCAGTTCTTC. Translated: CAIRSSYNEQFF.

The J gene is TRBJ2-3, the V gene TRBV11-2, with 9 bases matching TRBD2. From germline, CDR1 is SGHAT and CDR2 FQNNGV. The CDR3 extends over 19 amino acids. V shed 1 base, J shed 2 bases, and the junction held 13 bases outside the gene matches. DNA for the CDR3: TGTGCCAGCAGCTTAGGGGTCCCTCGGCTAGCGGGACCCACAGATACGCAGTATTTT. This translates into CASSLGVPRLAGPTDTQYF.

The count of this clone is one. Here the CDR3 reads CASSEQGARGYGYTF. DNA for the CDR3: TGTGCCAGCAGTGAGCAGGGGGCGAGAGGATATGGCTACACCTTC. V gene TRBV6-1 combines with J gene TRBJ1-2; 8 bases match TRBD1. The CDR3 has 15 amino acids. Germline trimming cut 3 bases from V and 5 bases from J; bases unmatched to any gene: 8. In germline, CDR1 is MNHNS, CDR2 SASEGT.

This chain connects TRBV14 to TRBJ2-5; TRBD1 or TRBD2 may be the D gene (6 bases each). This CDR3 has 13 amino acids. CDR1 SGHDN and CDR2 FVKESK come from the germline V gene. V dropped 6 bases and J dropped 7 bases, with 15 bases sitting between them. The CDR3 coding sequence is TGTGCCAGCAGGGGGGGCCAGACGGGGACCCAGTACTTC. This sequence encodes CASRGGQTGTQYF.

The table lists this clone with a count of one. V is TRBV6-6 and J is TRBJ2-5; a possible D gene is TRBD2 (6 bases). V was cut by 5 bases and J by 5 bases, with 12 bases left in between. The CDR3 runs 13 residues. CDR1 MNHNY and CDR2 SVGAGI come from the germline V gene (reference sequence). CDR3 region: CASSLPGRETQYF. The CDR3 DNA sequence: TGTGCCAGCAGTCTCCCAGGGAGGGAGACCCAGTACTTC.

This CDR3 reads CASSPQAGQGWNEQFF. The DNA for the CDR3 is TGTGCCAGCAGCCCGCAAGCCGGACAGGGTTGGAATGAGCAGTTCTTC. The chain is built from TRBV14 and TRBJ2-1; 8 nucleotides align to TRBD1. The J segment lost 7 bases and the V segment lost 4 bases, leaving 12 bases of the junction unmatched. The CDR3 is 16 residues long. Germline lookup yields CDR1 SGHDN and CDR2 FVKESK.

In its sample, this clone was seen once. V usage is TRBV7-9 and J usage is TRBJ2-1; 8 nucleotides agree with TRBD2. V dropped 6 bases and J dropped 0; count of bases not matched to a gene: 13. Germline loops: CDR1 SEHNR, CDR2 FQNEAQ (reference sequence). The CDR3 covers 18 residues. The chain's CDR3 is CASRPGLERSHSYNEQFF. CDR3 in DNA: TGTGCCAGCAGACCGGGACTAGAGCGTTCCCACTCCTACAATGAGCAGTTCTTC.

V is TRBV19 and J is TRBJ1-5; maybe TRBD1 (6 bases). Trimming cost V 6 bases and J 0 bases, with 12 bases left between them. The CDR3 is made up of 15 amino acids. Germline V gene data show CDR1 as LNHDA and CDR2 as SQIVND (reference sequence). Here the CDR3 reads CASSWTASSNQPQHF. The CDR3 nucleotides read TGTGCCAGTAGCTGGACAGCCAGTAGCAATCAGCCCCAGCATTTT.

Notes on this clone: This sample also contains other DNA sequences that code for the same CDR3. This chain links TRBV9 with TRBJ2-7; 9 positions match TRBD1. Germline loops: CDR1 SGDLS, CDR2 YYNGEE. V dropped 0 bases and J dropped 2; count of bases not matched to a gene: 3. CDR3 length equals 15 residues. This CDR3 reads CASSVAGTGTYEQYF. Written as DNA, the CDR3 is TGTGCCAGCAGCGTAGCTGGGACAGGGACCTACGAGCAGTACTTC.

V gene TRBV30 combines with J gene TRBJ1-4; D gene ambiguous. In germline, CDR1 is GTSNPN, CDR2 SVGIG (reference sequence). The CDR3 extends over 12 amino acids. V lost 1 base and J 8 bases, leaving 8 bases between the germline ends. CDR3 in amino acids: CAWSEGSEKLFF. CDR3 sequence (DNA): TGTGCCTGGAGTGAGGGATCCGAAAAACTGTTTTTT. Together with reference TRBV30 and TRBJ1-4, the CDR3 gives the full variable domain: SQTIHQWPATLVQPVGSPLSLECTVEGTSNPNLYWYRQAAGRGLQLLFYSVGIGQISSEVPQNLSASRPQDRQFILSSKKLLLSDSGFYLCAWSEGSEKLFFGSGTQLSVL.

A word on this clone: This sample includes further DNA sequences coding for the same CDR3. The genes are TRBV27 and TRBJ1-5; D ambiguous. V gave up 3 bases and J gave up 4 bases, with 7 bases separating them. Germline V lookup: CDR1 MNHEY, CDR2 SMNVEV (reference sequence). The CDR3 is 13 residues long. Here the CDR3 DNA reads TGTGCCAGCAGTTTGGCGGGAAATCAGCCCCAGCATTTT. Its translation: CASSLAGNQPQHF.

The gene calls are TRBV6-1 and TRBJ2-7; D remains unclear. Germline loops: CDR1 MNHNS, CDR2 SASEGT. The CDR3 is 12 amino acids. V was pared by 2 bases and J by 4 bases, with 6 bases between. CDR3 sequence reads: CASSEFPYEQYF. In DNA, the CDR3 is TGTGCCAGCAGTGAATTCCCTTACGAGCAGTACTTC.

This chain uses TRBV7-2 with TRBJ1-2; tentative D call: TRBD1 (6 bases). There are 14 residues in the CDR3. Between the trimmed V and J ends, which lost 4 bases and 8 bases, there was a span of 17 bases. Germline CDR1 reads SGHTA; CDR2 reads FQGNSA. The CDR3 DNA follows: TGTGCCAGCAGCTCCTTCGCCAGGGGAAACGGCTACACCTTC. The encoded protein is CASSSFARGNGYTF.

This clone was counted a few times. V usage is TRBV7-9 and J usage is TRBJ1-1; no definite D call. The CDR3 length is 14 residues. Per the germline V gene, CDR1 is SEHNR and CDR2 is FQNEAQ (reference sequence). V lost 2 bases and J lost 1, with 8 bases in between. This chain's CDR3 is CASSLILQNTEAFF. The CDR3 bases are TGTGCCAGCAGCTTAATCCTTCAGAACACTGAAGCTTTCTTT.

This clone was observed a few times. CDR3 DNA sequence: TGTGCCAGCAGGAGGGAGGAGACGAACACTGAAGCTTTCTTT. This sequence encodes CASRREETNTEAFF. V and J are TRBV2 and TRBJ1-1; D is unresolved. This CDR3 spans 14 amino acids. The germline V gene has CDR1 SNHLY and CDR2 FYNNEI. V was pared by 6 bases and J by 1 base, with 12 bases between.

The chain is built from TRBV6-1 and TRBJ2-1, with a possible D match to TRBD1 (5 bases). CDR1 is MNHNS, CDR2 SASEGT, per germline. The CDR3 has 15 residues. Deletions cut 2 bases from V and 8 bases from J, with 16 bases between. The CDR3 region has the DNA TGTGCCAGCAGTGAATACAGGTCCACGGCGGATGAGCAGTTCTTC. This codes for CASSEYRSTADEQFF.

This clone showed up just once. A junction boundary mismatches the germline segment, possibly from a read error. The V call is TRBV7-6, the J call TRBJ2-3; 10 positions agree with TRBD1. Germline CDR1 SGHVS, CDR2 FNYEAQ. This CDR3 comprises 12 residues. The CDR3 loop is CASSPKTGGVDF. Written as DNA, the CDR3 is TGTGCCAGCAGCCCCAAGACAGGGGGCGTGGATTTT.

The chain has TRBV5-4 and TRBJ2-5; D might be TRBD2 (5 bases). In germline, CDR1 is SGHNT, CDR2 YYREEE (reference sequence). V was clipped by 5 bases and J by 7 bases, with 15 bases between them. This CDR3 has 13 residues. CDR3 sequence (DNA): TGTGCCAGCAGGGACTTCCGATTAGGGACCCAGTACTTC. Amino acid sequence: CASRDFRLGTQYF.

V is TRBV28 and J is TRBJ1-5; 7 bases are a match to TRBD1. V shed 3 bases and J 6 bases; nucleotides not matched to a gene: 8. Germline V gene data show CDR1 as MDHEN and CDR2 as SYDVKM. The CDR3 consists of 15 residues. The CDR3 protein is CASSLSTGISQPQHF. DNA for the CDR3: TGTGCCAGCAGTTTGTCGACAGGGATCAGTCAGCCCCAGCATTTT.

The chain has TRBV7-2 and TRBJ2-7; D not certain. Germline V gene lookup returns CDR1 SGHTA and CDR2 FQGNSA. V was shortened by 3 bases and J by 4 bases, with 19 bases between the two germline ends. The CDR3 runs 16 residues. CDR3 protein: CASSLDGHRTGYEQYF. The CDR3 nucleotides read TGTGCCAGCAGCTTGGACGGCCACCGAACCGGGTACGAGCAGTACTTC.

The genes are TRBV28 and TRBJ2-1; tentative D call: TRBD2 (6 bases). Germline V gives CDR1 MDHEN, CDR2 SYDVKM. The CDR3 sequence is 15 residues long. The V gene lost 6 bases and the J gene lost 2 bases, with 14 bases spanning the gap. CDR3 coding DNA: TGTGCCAGCAGACAAGCGGGTGCTACCTACAATGAGCAGTTCTTC. As protein: CASRQAGATYNEQFF.

This clone showed up just a few times. J is TRBJ1-4 and V is TRBV28, with D perhaps TRBD1 (5 bases). Germline lookup yields CDR1 MDHEN and CDR2 SYDVKM. Trimming removed 11 bases from V and 8 bases from J, with 12 bases in between. CDR3 length equals 11 residues. The CDR3 DNA sequence: TGTGCCCTCCAATGGGGGGAAAAACTGTTTTTT. Protein: CALQWGEKLFF. The entire variable domain, with the rest obtained from reference TRBV28 and TRBJ1-4, is as follows: DVKVTQSSRYLVKRTGEKVFLECVQDMDHENMFWYRQDPGLGLRLIYFSYDVKMKEKGDIPEGYSVSREKKERFSLILESASTNQTSMYLCALQWGEKLFFGSGTQLSVL.